Following are 22 T cell receptor beta chains from one sample sequenced in a study of shared clonotypes between healthy human individuals. TCRdb keeps only in-frame clones here, not all; method: immunoSEQ multiplex PCR. The sample includes millions of clones, 85% to 95% seen only once; the top ten take more than 0.1%. Specimen: naive CD4+ T cells sorted from blood. The subset denotes: CD45RA+ positively selected. The receptor source for this set is a man aged 18-30 years in good health.

This chain uses TRBV2 with TRBJ2-7; TRBD1 matches at 10 bases. The ends lost 2 bases at V and 3 bases at J; junction bases unmatched: 10. Germline lookup yields CDR1 SNHLY and CDR2 FYNNEI. CDR3 size: 17 residues. The CDR3 here is CASSENPGTGDVYEQYF. In DNA form, the CDR3 reads TGTGCCAGCAGTGAAAATCCCGGGACAGGGGACGTCTACGAGCAGTACTTC.

The rearrangement uses TRBV5-1 and TRBJ2-7; the match to TRBD1 covers 9 bases. CDR1 and CDR2 from the germline V gene are SGHRS and YFSETQ. J was trimmed by 2 bases and V by 7 bases; bases with no gene match: 16. The CDR3 loop spans 17 amino acids. CDR3 amino acids: CASDVPRDREEAYEQYF. In DNA, the CDR3 is TGCGCCAGCGACGTTCCCCGGGACAGGGAGGAAGCCTACGAGCAGTACTTC.

CDR3 region: CASSIQGMPDTQYF. The CDR3 DNA is TGTGCCAGTAGTATTCAGGGAATGCCGGATACGCAGTATTTT. The chain employs TRBV19 and TRBJ2-3, with a tentative D call TRBD1 (5 bases). CDR1 is LNHDA, CDR2 SQIVND, per germline (reference sequence). The CDR3 loop spans 14 amino acids. V was pared by 3 bases and J by 6 bases, with 13 bases between.

This clone was counted once. The rearrangement links TRBV7-2 to TRBJ2-7; possible D gene TRBD1, 6 bases. Trimming left V 5 bases short and J 0 bases short, with 20 bases between. This CDR3 contains 17 residues. Germline-derived CDR1 and CDR2 are SGHTA and FQGNSA. In DNA, the CDR3 is TGTGCCAGCAGCCCCCTGGATTGGGGGCCCTACTCCTACGAGCAGTACTTC. It encodes CASSPLDWGPYSYEQYF.

This clone was counted once. The chain employs TRBV30 and TRBJ2-3; maybe TRBD2 (6 bases). The CDR3 contains 17 residues. Germline CDR1 GTSNPN, CDR2 SVGIG (reference sequence). With 0 bases removed from V and 0 bases from J, the gap between germline ends came to 16 bases. The chain's CDR3 is CAWSVWWGTGSTDTQYF. CDR3 nucleotides: TGTGCCTGGAGTGTATGGTGGGGGACTGGGAGCACAGATACGCAGTATTTT.

The chain has TRBV9 and TRBJ2-2; 12 bases map to TRBD2. This CDR3 is 16 amino acids long. V was clipped by 3 bases and J by 5 bases; unmatched bases: 5. Germline CDR1 and CDR2: SGDLS and YYNGEE. The CDR3 protein is CASSASLAGGTGELFF. In nucleotides, the CDR3 is TGTGCCAGCAGCGCGTCACTAGCGGGAGGTACCGGGGAGCTGTTTTTT.

The CDR3 is CATSRETARAEGYF. The CDR3 bases are TGTGCCACCAGCAGAGAGACCGCCCGGGCCGAAGGGTATTTT. This chain connects TRBV15 to TRBJ2-3, with D unresolved. V was cut by 0 bases and J by 14 bases, with 18 bases left in between. The CDR3 totals 14 residues. Germline CDR1 reads LNHNV; CDR2 reads YYDKDF (reference sequence).

This rearrangement joins TRBV28 to TRBJ1-4; 7 nucleotides align to TRBD1. This CDR3 has 15 residues. V dropped 5 bases and J dropped 7; count of bases not matched to a gene: 10. The germline V gene encodes CDR1 MDHEN and CDR2 SYDVKM. CDR3 amino acids: CASSPSGTAGEKLFF. In DNA, the CDR3 is TGTGCCAGCAGTCCAAGCGGGACAGCAGGTGAAAAACTGTTTTTT.

The chain combines TRBV6-1 with TRBJ1-2; TRBD1 aligns across 7 bases. CDR3 length: 14 residues. The germline CDR1 and CDR2 sequences are MNHNS and SASEGT. Losses at the gene ends were 4 bases for V and 5 bases for J; bases not matched to a gene: 7. The CDR3 nucleotides read TGTGCCAGCAGTGTTAGGGGGCTCGGGTATGGCTACACCTTC. Its translation is CASSVRGLGYGYTF.

CDR3: CASSLGGPNSYEQYF. The CDR3 region has the DNA TGTGCCAGCAGCTTAGGGGGGCCTAATTCCTACGAGCAGTACTTC. The V gene is TRBV7-9, the J gene TRBJ2-7; D perhaps matches TRBD1 (6 bases). Trimming stripped 1 base from V and 1 base from J, with 11 bases between. The CDR3 sequence is 15 residues long. The germline gives CDR1 SEHNR, CDR2 FQNEAQ (reference sequence).

This chain uses TRBV19 with TRBJ1-4, with D possibly matching TRBD1 (6 bases). The CDR3 is 13 amino acids. Deletions cut 5 bases from V and 8 bases from J, with 12 bases between. CDR1 LNHDA and CDR2 SQIVND come from the germline V gene (reference sequence). CDR3 region: CASSLYREEKLFF. In DNA, the CDR3 is TGTGCCAGTAGTCTCTACAGGGAGGAAAAACTGTTTTTT.

The genes are TRBV6-5 and TRBJ1-4; no reliable D call. V was clipped by 0 bases and J by 3 bases, with 11 bases between them. This CDR3 is 16 amino acids long. Germline assignment: CDR1 MNHEY and CDR2 SVGAGI. The CDR3 nucleotides read TGTGCCAGCAGTTACTCGAAGGCAGTTCCTAATGAAAAACTGTTTTTT. It yields the protein CASSYSKAVPNEKLFF.

V usage is TRBV5-4 and J usage is TRBJ2-1; a possible D gene is TRBD1 (6 bases). Germline CDR1 and CDR2: SGHNT and YYREEE (reference sequence). This CDR3 spans 15 amino acids. Between the trimmed V and J ends, which lost 0 bases and 3 bases, there was a span of 10 bases. The DNA of the CDR3 is TGTGCCAGCAGCTTGGTGGGCAGGGGCTACAATGAGCAGTTCTTC. This encodes CASSLVGRGYNEQFF. Using reference TRBV5-4 and TRBJ2-1 for the parts outside the CDR3, the full variable domain is ETGVTQSPTHLIKTRGQQVTLRCSSQSGHNTVSWYQQALGQGPQFIFQYYREEENGRGNFPPRFSGLQFPNYSSELNVNALELDDSALYLCASSLVGRGYNEQFFGPGTRLTVL.

The rearrangement joins TRBV5-6 to TRBJ1-2; 7 nucleotides align to TRBD1. The V gene end was trimmed by 3 bases and the J gene end by 6 bases; junction bases not matched to a gene: 11. This CDR3 region has 15 residues. Germline loops: CDR1 SGHDT, CDR2 YYEEEE. DNA for the CDR3: TGTGCCAGCAGCTCGATGAGAGGGGGCGGGAATGGCTACACCTTC. Translation: CASSSMRGGGNGYTF. Variable domain in full (rest from reference TRBV5-6 and TRBJ1-2): DAGVTQSPTHLIKTRGQQVTLRCSPKSGHDTVSWYQQALGQGPQFIFQYYEEEERQRGNFPDRFSGHQFPNYSSELNVNALLLGDSALYLCASSSMRGGGNGYTFGSGTRLTVV.

The rearrangement uses TRBV19 and TRBJ2-7; D is ambiguous. CDR1 is LNHDA and CDR2 is SQIVND in the germline V gene (reference sequence). V was pared by 3 bases and J by 4 bases, with 16 bases between. This CDR3 comprises 15 residues. This CDR3 is CASSISRIGPYEQYF. For the CDR3, the DNA is TGTGCCAGTAGTATTTCGAGGATAGGTCCTTACGAGCAGTACTTC.

V gene TRBV7-6 combines with J gene TRBJ2-7, with D possibly matching TRBD2 (6 bases). Looked up from germline, CDR1 is SGHVS and CDR2 is FNYEAQ. The CDR3 has 16 residues. Between the trimmed V and J ends, which lost 1 base and 2 bases, there was a span of 15 bases. The CDR3 loop is CASSLGPGGTTYEQYF. The CDR3 region has the DNA TGTGCCAGCAGCTTAGGTCCAGGCGGGACCACCTACGAGCAGTACTTC.

A word on this clone: The same CDR3 is also encoded by other DNA sequences in this sample. The rearrangement links TRBV6-6 to TRBJ2-5, with 8 nucleotides matching TRBD1. CDR1 is MNHNY, CDR2 SVGAGI, per germline (reference sequence). The CDR3 runs 13 residues. V was pared by 6 bases and J by 5 bases, with 5 bases of the junction left unmatched. The CDR3 here is CASRAGGAETQYF. DNA for the CDR3: TGTGCCAGCAGGGCAGGGGGCGCGGAGACCCAGTACTTC.

This chain connects TRBV25-1 to TRBJ2-7; D call uncertain. The CDR3 has 11 residues. CDR1 and CDR2 (germline): MGHDK, SYGVNS. V lost 3 bases to trimming and J lost 8 bases, with 8 bases between them. The CDR3 loop is CASSEGGQQYF. In nucleotides, the CDR3 is TGTGCCAGCAGTGAGGGTGGACAGCAGTACTTC.

The genes are TRBV5-3 and TRBJ1-4; D may be TRBD1 (5 bases). TRBV5-3 is noted as an ORF with a role that remains uncertain. This CDR3 comprises 14 residues. Trimming took 5 bases from V and 7 from J, leaving 15 bases between them. The CDR3 coding sequence is TGTGCCAGAAGGGACGGGACTGAAGGTGAAAAACTGTTTTTT. This gives the protein CARRDGTEGEKLFF.

Comment on this clone: The junction departs from the called germline gene at one end, perhaps through a read error. The CDR3: CASSGTGVLF. CDR3 DNA sequence: TGTGCCAGCAGCGGGACAGGGGTGCTCTTC. The rearrangement joins TRBV28 to TRBJ2-1; 10 positions match TRBD1. CDR3 length equals 10 residues. Germline assignment: CDR1 MDHEN and CDR2 SYDVKM.

Ten or more counts support this clone. The junction departs from germline at one end; a sequencing error may be responsible. Different DNA sequences within this sample yield the same CDR3. This chain uses TRBV18 with TRBJ2-7; D is perhaps TRBD2 (5 bases). CDR1 KGHSH and CDR2 LQKENI come from the germline V gene. The CDR3 has 12 amino acids. The CDR3 DNA follows: TGTGCCAGCTCACCGGACTCCAACGAGCAGTACTTC. Translation: CASSPDSNEQYF.

The V and J genes are TRBV6-1 and TRBJ1-1; D ambiguous. The V end lost 5 bases, the J end lost 0 bases, and 13 bases lay between the germline ends. CDR1 is MNHNS and CDR2 is SASEGT in the germline V gene. CDR3 length: 15 residues. The CDR3 coding sequence is TGTGCCAGCAGTAGGGTGGCCAAGATGAACACTGAAGCTTTCTTT. This encodes CASSRVAKMNTEAFF.